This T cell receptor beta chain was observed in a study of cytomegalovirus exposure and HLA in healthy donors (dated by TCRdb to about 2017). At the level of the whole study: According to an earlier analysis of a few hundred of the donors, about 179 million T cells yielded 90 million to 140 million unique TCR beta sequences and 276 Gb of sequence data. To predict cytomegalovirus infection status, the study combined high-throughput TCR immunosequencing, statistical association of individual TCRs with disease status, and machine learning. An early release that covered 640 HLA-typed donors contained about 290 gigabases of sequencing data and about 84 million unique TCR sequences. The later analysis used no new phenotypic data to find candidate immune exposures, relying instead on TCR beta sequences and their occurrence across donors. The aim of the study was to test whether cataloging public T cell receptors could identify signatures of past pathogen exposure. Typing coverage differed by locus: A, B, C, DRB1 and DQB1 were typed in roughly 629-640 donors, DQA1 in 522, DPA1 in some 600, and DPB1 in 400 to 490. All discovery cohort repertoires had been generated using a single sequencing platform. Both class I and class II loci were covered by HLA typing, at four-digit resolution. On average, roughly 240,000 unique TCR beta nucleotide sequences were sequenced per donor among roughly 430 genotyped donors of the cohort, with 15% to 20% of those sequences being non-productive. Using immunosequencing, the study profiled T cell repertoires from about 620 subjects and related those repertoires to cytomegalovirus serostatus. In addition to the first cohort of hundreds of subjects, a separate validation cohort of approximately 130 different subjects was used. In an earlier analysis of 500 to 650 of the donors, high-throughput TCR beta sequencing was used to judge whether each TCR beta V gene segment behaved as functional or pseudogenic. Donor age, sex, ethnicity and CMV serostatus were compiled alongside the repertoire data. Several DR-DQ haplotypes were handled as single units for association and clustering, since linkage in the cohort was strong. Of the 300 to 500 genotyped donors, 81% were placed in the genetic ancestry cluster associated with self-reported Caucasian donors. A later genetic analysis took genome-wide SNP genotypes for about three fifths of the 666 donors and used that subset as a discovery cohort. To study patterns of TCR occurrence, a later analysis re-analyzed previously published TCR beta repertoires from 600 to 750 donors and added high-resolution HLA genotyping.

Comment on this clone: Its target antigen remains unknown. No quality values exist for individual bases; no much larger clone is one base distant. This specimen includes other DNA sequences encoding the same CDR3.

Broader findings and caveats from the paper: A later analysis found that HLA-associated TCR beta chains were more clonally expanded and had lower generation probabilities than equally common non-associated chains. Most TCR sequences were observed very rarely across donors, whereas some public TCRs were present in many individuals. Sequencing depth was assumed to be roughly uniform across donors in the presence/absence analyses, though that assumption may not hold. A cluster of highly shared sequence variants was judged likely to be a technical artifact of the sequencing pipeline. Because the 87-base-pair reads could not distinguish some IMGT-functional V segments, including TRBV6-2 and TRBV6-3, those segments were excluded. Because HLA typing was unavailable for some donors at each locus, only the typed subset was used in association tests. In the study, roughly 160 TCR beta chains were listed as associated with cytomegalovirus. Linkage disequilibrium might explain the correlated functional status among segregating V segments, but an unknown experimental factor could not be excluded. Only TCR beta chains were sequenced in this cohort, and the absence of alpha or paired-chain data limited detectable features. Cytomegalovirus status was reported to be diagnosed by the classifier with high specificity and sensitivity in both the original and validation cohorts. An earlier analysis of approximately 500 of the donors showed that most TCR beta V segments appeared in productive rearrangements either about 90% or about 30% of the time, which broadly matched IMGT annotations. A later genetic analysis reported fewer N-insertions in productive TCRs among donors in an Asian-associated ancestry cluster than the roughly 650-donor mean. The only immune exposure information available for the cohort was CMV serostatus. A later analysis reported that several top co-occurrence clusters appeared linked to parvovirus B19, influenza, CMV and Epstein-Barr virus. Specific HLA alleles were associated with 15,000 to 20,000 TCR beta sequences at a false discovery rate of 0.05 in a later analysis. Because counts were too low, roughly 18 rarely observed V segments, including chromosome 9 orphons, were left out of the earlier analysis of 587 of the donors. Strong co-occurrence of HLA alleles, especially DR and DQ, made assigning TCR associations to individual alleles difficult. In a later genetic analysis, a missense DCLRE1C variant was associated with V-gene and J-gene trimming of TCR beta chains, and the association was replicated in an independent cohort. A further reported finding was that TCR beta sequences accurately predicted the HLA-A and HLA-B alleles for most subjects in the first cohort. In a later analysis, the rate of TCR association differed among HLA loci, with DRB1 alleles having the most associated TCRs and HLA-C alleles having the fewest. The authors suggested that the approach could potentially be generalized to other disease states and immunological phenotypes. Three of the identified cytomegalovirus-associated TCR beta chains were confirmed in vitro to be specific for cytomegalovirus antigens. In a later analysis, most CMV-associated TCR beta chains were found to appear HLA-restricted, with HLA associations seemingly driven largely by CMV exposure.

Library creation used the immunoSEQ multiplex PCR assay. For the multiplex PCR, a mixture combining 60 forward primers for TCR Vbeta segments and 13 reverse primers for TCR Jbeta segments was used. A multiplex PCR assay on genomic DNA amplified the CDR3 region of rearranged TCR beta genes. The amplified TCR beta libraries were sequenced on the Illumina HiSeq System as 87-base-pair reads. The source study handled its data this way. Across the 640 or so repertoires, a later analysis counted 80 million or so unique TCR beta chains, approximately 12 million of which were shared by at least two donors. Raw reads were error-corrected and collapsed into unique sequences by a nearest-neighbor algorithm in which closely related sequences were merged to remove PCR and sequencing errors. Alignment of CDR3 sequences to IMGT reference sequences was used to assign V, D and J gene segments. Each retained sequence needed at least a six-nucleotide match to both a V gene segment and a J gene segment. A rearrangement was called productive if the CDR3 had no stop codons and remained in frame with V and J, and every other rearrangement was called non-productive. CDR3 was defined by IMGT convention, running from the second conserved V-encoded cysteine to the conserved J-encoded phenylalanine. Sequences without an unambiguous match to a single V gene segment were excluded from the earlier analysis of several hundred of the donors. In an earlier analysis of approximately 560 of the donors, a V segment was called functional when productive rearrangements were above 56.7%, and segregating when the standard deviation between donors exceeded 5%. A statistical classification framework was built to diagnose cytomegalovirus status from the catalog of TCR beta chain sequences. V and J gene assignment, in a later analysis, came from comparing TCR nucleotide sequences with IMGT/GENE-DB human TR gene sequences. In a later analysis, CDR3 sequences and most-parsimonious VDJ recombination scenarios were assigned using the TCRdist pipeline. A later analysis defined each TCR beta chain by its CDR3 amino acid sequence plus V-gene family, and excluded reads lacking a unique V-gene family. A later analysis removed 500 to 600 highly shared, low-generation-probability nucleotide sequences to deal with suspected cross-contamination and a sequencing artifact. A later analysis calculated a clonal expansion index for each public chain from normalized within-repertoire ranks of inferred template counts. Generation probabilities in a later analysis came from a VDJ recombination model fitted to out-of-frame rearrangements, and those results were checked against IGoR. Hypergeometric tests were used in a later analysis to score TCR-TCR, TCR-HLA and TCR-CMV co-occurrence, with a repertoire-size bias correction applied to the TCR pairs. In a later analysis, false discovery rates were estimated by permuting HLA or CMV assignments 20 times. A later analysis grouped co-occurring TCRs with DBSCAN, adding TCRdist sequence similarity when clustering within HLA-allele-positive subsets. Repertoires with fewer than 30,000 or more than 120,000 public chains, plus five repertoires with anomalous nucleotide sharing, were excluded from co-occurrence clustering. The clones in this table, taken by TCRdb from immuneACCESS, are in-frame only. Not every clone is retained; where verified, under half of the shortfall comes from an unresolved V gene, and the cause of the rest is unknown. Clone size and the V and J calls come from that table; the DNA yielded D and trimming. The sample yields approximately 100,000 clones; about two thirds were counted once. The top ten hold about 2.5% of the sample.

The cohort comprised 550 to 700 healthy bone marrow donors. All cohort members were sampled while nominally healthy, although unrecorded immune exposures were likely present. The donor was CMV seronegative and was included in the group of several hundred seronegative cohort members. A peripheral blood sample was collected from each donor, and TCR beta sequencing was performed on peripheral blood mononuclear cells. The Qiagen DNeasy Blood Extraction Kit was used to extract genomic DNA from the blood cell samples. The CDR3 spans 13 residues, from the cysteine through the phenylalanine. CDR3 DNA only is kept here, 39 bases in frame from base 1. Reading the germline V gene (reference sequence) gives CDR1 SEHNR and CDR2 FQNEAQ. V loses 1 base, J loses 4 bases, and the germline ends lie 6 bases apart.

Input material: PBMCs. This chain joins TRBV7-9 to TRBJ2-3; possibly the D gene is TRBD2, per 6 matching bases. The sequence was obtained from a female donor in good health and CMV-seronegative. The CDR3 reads CASSLGGADTQYF. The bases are TGTGCCAGCAGCTTAGGGGGGGCAGATACGCAGTATTTT.